This is a list of T cell receptor beta chains from one sample in a study of T cells after yellow fever vaccination. TCRdb re-called the 5' RACE reads with MiXCR, one entry per CDR3 protein. The table lists roughly 170,000 distinct CDR3 sequences, over 7% of them singletons. The sample in question was CD8+ T cells sorted from PBMCs, obtained 45 days after the yellow fever booster vaccination. These receptors were taken from a young man who received the YFV17D yellow fever vaccine. Both conserved end residues are part of each CDR3. A D gene is named only where the DNA matches it firmly. For some rows the clone size is stated as once, few or many, or as a class when expanded; others skip it.

-	12	TRBV5-1	-	TRBJ2-7	CASSFDGYEQYF	TGCGCCAGCAGCTTCGATGGTTACGAGCAGTACTTC
few	15	TRBV12-3/TRBV12-4	TRBD2	TRBJ2-5	CASSLLLAGDETQYF	TGTGCCAGCAGTTTACTACTAGCGGGGGACGAGACCCAGTACTTC
few	15	TRBV20-1	-	TRBJ2-2	CSARDRRVDTGELFF	TGCAGTGCTAGGGACCGTCGTGTGGACACCGGGGAGCTGTTTTTT
many	14	TRBV6-2/TRBV6-3	-	TRBJ1-6	CAGHGTADNSPLHF	TGTGCCGGCCACGGGACGGCTGATAATTCACCCCTCCACTTT
many	15	TRBV5-5	-	TRBJ2-4	CASSLLTAELIVQYF	TGTGCCAGCAGCTTGCTCACAGCCGAGCTTATAGTTCAGTACTTC
few	11	TRBV7-9	-	TRBJ1-2	CASSLGSGYTF	TGTGCCAGCAGCTTGGGGAGTGGCTACACCTTC
-	16	TRBV4-2	TRBD2	TRBJ2-1	CASSQDKSGGYNEQFF	TGTGCCAGCAGCCAGGATAAAAGCGGGGGCTACAATGAGCAGTTCTTC
-	12	TRBV25-1	-	TRBJ1-2	CASSDWQGGYTF	TGTGCCAGCAGTGATTGGCAGGGCGGCTACACCTTC
many	15	TRBV12-3/TRBV12-4	-	TRBJ2-5	CASSLVGLARETQYF	TGTGCCAGCAGTTTAGTCGGGCTAGCGAGAGAGACCCAGTACTTC
-	16	TRBV19	-	TRBJ1-6	CASSTIPVLGDSPLHF	TGTGCCAGTAGCACGATTCCCGTGCTGGGCGATTCACCCCTCCACTTT
few	17	TRBV10-3	-	TRBJ2-7	CAISDVTGDANSYEQYF	TGTGCCATCAGTGACGTTACCGGGGACGCAAACTCCTACGAGCAGTACTTC
few	13	TRBV6-5	-	TRBJ2-2	CASSYLGPGELFF	TGTGCCAGCAGTTACTTGGGACCCGGGGAGCTGTTTTTT
-	15	TRBV6-1	-	TRBJ1-4	CASEDQQGLSEKLFF	TGTGCCAGCGAGGATCAACAGGGTTTGAGTGAAAAACTGTTTTTT
few	14	TRBV9	-	TRBJ2-3	CASSRSDELDTQYF	TGTGCCAGCAGCCGGAGTGACGAATTGGATACGCAGTATTTT
few	15	TRBV5-6	TRBD1	TRBJ1-1	CASSLSLAGGTEAFF	TGTGCCAGCAGCTTGTCACTTGCAGGGGGCACTGAAGCTTTCTTT
-	16	TRBV4-2	-	TRBJ2-2	CASSHQDRANTGELFF	TGTGCCAGCAGCCACCAGGACCGGGCGAACACCGGGGAGCTGTTTTTT
-	15	TRBV20-1	-	TRBJ2-5	CSARDLFDSQETQYF	TGCAGTGCTAGAGACCTTTTCGACAGCCAAGAGACCCAGTACTTC
few	14	TRBV9	TRBD2	TRBJ2-5	CASSVSGGQETQYF	TGTGCCAGCAGCGTAAGCGGGGGCCAAGAGACCCAGTACTTC
few	14	TRBV6-2/TRBV6-3	-	TRBJ2-3	CASSPWTITDTQYF	TGTGCCAGCAGCCCCTGGACTATCACAGATACGCAGTATTTT
-	19	TRBV3-1	-	TRBJ2-1	CASSQALTRVQGSYNEQFF	TGTGCCAGCAGCCAAGCCCTTACTCGGGTTCAGGGTTCCTACAATGAGCAGTTCTTC
few	14	TRBV5-6	TRBD1	TRBJ2-5	CASSTGQGVETQYF	TGTGCCAGCAGCACGGGACAGGGAGTTGAGACCCAGTACTTC
few	15	TRBV29-1	TRBD1	TRBJ2-2	CSVEGWTGNTGELFF	TGCAGCGTTGAAGGCTGGACAGGGAACACCGGGGAGCTGTTTTTT
-	13	TRBV20-1	-	TRBJ2-7	CSAVEGGSYEQYF	TGCAGTGCTGTCGAGGGCGGCAGTTACGAGCAGTACTTC
-	18	TRBV6-5	TRBD2	TRBJ2-3	CASSTTQGLAIYTDTQYF	TGTGCCAGCAGTACGACTCAGGGACTAGCGATATACACAGATACGCAGTATTTT
-	14	TRBV20-1	TRBD2	TRBJ2-3	CSAVPGGPTDTQYF	TGCAGTGCCGTCCCGGGGGGGCCTACAGATACGCAGTATTTT
many	16	TRBV7-9	TRBD2	TRBJ2-5	CASSSSLAGVFGTQYF	TGTGCCAGCAGCTCCTCCCTAGCGGGGGTGTTCGGGACCCAGTACTTC
many	14	TRBV12-3/TRBV12-4	-	TRBJ1-2	CASSLAWTADGYTF	TGTGCCAGCAGCCTAGCCTGGACAGCCGATGGCTACACCTTC
-	15	TRBV5-1	-	TRBJ2-4	CASSLGITGLDIQYF	TGCGCCAGCAGCTTGGGGATCACAGGGTTGGACATTCAGTACTTC
-	13	TRBV6-2/TRBV6-3	-	TRBJ1-2	CASVTAASYGYTF	TGTGCCAGCGTGACTGCAGCGTCCTATGGCTACACCTTC
-	16	TRBV6-5	-	TRBJ1-6	CASSYSGRGYNSPLHF	TGTGCCAGCAGTTACTCCGGACGGGGCTATAATTCACCCCTCCACTTT
-	15	TRBV7-2	TRBD1	TRBJ2-1	CASSLTGGYPREQFF	TGTGCCAGCAGCTTGACAGGGGGCTATCCGCGTGAGCAGTTCTTC
-	13	TRBV4-1	-	TRBJ1-5	CASSHPEDQPQHF	TGCGCCAGCAGCCACCCCGAGGACCAGCCCCAGCATTTT
-	15	TRBV19	-	TRBJ2-5	CASSSGLAIQETQYF	TGTGCCAGTAGTAGCGGTTTGGCGATTCAAGAGACCCAGTACTTC
many	15	TRBV6-4	-	TRBJ2-3	CASSDGGASTDTQYF	TGTGCCAGCAGTGACGGGGGGGCTAGCACAGATACGCAGTATTTT
-	15	TRBV7-8	TRBD1	TRBJ1-2	CASSLTPGTGYGYTF	TGTGCCAGCAGCTTAACCCCCGGGACAGGCTATGGCTACACCTTC
-	16	TRBV5-6	-	TRBJ2-2	CASSPDREDYAGELFF	TGTGCCAGCAGCCCTGACAGGGAGGATTATGCCGGGGAGCTGTTTTTT
few	15	TRBV6-6	TRBD1	TRBJ1-2	CASSYSDRDSHGYTF	TGTGCCAGCAGTTACTCGGATCGGGACAGCCATGGCTACACCTTC
-	15	TRBV20-1	-	TRBJ1-2	CSADQYIVDPYGYTF	TGCAGTGCTGACCAGTACATCGTCGACCCCTATGGCTACACCTTC
few	15	TRBV20-1	-	TRBJ2-3	CSARDLGGLTDTQYF	TGCAGTGCTAGAGATCTGGGGGGTCTCACAGATACGCAGTATTTT
few	13	TRBV27	-	TRBJ2-5	CASTWGPQETQYF	TGTGCCAGCACTTGGGGCCCCCAAGAGACCCAGTACTTC
-	14	TRBV9	-	TRBJ2-3	CASSVDRATDTQYF	TGTGCCAGCAGCGTAGATCGGGCAACAGATACGCAGTATTTT
few	15	TRBV12-3/TRBV12-4	-	TRBJ2-7	CASSRRQLQNPEQYF	TGTGCCAGCAGTAGGAGACAGCTACAGAACCCTGAACAGTACTTC
-	16	TRBV27	TRBD2	TRBJ2-3	CASSELGGGATDTQYF	TGTGCCAGCAGTGAACTTGGCGGGGGAGCTACAGATACGCAGTATTTT
-	15	TRBV12-3/TRBV12-4	TRBD2	TRBJ2-1	CASSLKAGRYNEQFF	TGTGCCAGCAGCTTGAAAGCGGGGAGATACAATGAGCAGTTCTTC
few	14	TRBV12-3/TRBV12-4	-	TRBJ1-1	CASSRRPAGTEAFF	TGTGCCAGCAGCCGACGCCCCGCGGGGACTGAAGCTTTCTTT
few	15	TRBV4-1	-	TRBJ2-4	CASSQADGSKNIQYF	TGCGCCAGCAGCCAAGCGGACGGCTCCAAAAACATTCAGTACTTC
few	15	TRBV20-1	TRBD1	TRBJ1-5	CSARVRNRGDQPQHF	TGCAGTGCTAGAGTTCGGAACAGGGGCGATCAGCCCCAGCATTTT
-	13	TRBV20-1	-	TRBJ1-5	CSARIAGDQPQHF	TGCAGTGCTAGAATCGCAGGGGACCAGCCCCAGCATTTT
many	13	TRBV7-9	-	TRBJ2-1	CASSPFQGNEQFF	TGTGCCAGCAGCCCATTCCAGGGCAATGAGCAGTTCTTC
few	15	TRBV7-2	TRBD1	TRBJ1-4	CASSLTGVWNEKLFF	TGTGCCAGCAGCCTGACAGGGGTTTGGAATGAAAAACTGTTTTTT
few	17	TRBV19	TRBD1	TRBJ1-2	CASSILGTGGDGYGYTF	TGTGCCAGTAGTATATTAGGGACAGGCGGCGATGGGTATGGCTACACCTTC
-	12	TRBV20-1	-	TRBJ2-4	CSAPTGGNIQYF	TGCAGTGCCCCGACGGGTGGGAACATTCAGTACTTC
few	20	TRBV4-3	TRBD2	TRBJ2-1	CASSQDQLAGGLDNWFWQFF	TGCGCCAGCAGCCAAGACCAACTAGCGGGGGGTCTCGATAATTGGTTCTGGCAGTTCTTC
-	13	TRBV6-1	-	TRBJ1-4	CATTARNGEKLFF	TGTGCCACCACAGCGCGTAACGGTGAAAAACTGTTTTTT
many	19	TRBV7-2	TRBD2	TRBJ2-2	CASSWPVTSGGLGTGELFF	TGTGCCAGCAGCTGGCCCGTGACTAGCGGGGGCCTCGGCACCGGGGAGCTGTTTTTT
once	17	TRBV6-5	TRBD1	TRBJ2-3	CASSYSPDDRATDTQYF	TGTGCCAGCAGTTACTCCCCCGACGACAGGGCCACAGATACGCAGTATTTT
many	15	TRBV7-9	TRBD1	TRBJ1-5	CASSLGQGSNQPQHF	TGTGCCAGCAGCTTAGGACAGGGGAGCAATCAGCCCCAGCATTTT